This T cell receptor beta chain was identified during a study of post-analysis software for immune sequencing data. Across the whole study: Relapsing-remitting, secondary progressive and progressive-relapsing forms made up the multiple sclerosis disease courses.

Study results and limitations: Pronounced co-clustering by F measure was evident among identically batched samples. For normalized Chao1 diversity, multiple sclerosis patients scored significantly lower than controls did.

Unique-molecular-identifier-tagged TCR beta cDNA libraries were used. Each sample of roughly 0.9 to 10 million input T cells yielded roughly 500,000 cDNA molecules, so each molecule approximated one T cell. A single record per CDR3 protein comes from TCRdb applying MiXCR to the PCR reads. The sample has approximately 770,000 distinct CDR3 sequences, around 46% seen once. Worth noting for this clonotype: Its antigen is still unknown.

Sequenced sample: blood. This receptor was obtained from a girl between 5 and 17 years old with multiple sclerosis.

The CDR3 here is CATSRAPEGGHEQFF. CDR3 DNA: TGTGCCACCAGCAGAGCCCCCGAGGGTGGCCATGAGCAGTTCTTC. The genes are TRBV15 and TRBJ2-1, with TRBD2 as a possible D gene (5 bases). Germline lookup yields CDR1 LNHNV and CDR2 YYDKDF (reference sequence). The CDR3 extends over 15 amino acids. The V end lost 1 base, the J end lost 8 bases, and 15 bases lay between the germline ends.